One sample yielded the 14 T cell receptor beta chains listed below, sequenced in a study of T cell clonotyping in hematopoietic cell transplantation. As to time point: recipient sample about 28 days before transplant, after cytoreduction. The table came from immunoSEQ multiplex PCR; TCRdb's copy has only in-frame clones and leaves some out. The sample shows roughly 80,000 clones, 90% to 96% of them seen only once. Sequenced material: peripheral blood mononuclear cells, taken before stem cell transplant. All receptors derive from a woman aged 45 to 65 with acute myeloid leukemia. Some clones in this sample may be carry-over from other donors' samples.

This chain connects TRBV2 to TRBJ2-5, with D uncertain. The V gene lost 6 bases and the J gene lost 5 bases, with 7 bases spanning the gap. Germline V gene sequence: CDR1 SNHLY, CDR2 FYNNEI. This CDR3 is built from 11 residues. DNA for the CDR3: TGTGCCAGCAGGGTGCGGGAGACCCAGTACTTC. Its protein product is CASRVRETQYF.

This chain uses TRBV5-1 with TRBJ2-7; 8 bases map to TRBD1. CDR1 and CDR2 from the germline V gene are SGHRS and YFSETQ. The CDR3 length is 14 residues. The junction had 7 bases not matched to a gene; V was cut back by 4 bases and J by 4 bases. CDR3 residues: CASSPTDREYEQYF. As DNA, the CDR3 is TGCGCCAGCAGCCCAACGGACAGGGAGTACGAGCAGTACTTC.

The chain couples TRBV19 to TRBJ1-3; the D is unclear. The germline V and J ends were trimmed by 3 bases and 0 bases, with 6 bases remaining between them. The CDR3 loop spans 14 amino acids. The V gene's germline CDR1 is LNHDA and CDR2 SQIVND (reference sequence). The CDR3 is CASSIPVSGNTIYF. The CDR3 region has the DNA TGTGCCAGTAGTATTCCGGTCTCTGGAAACACCATATATTTT.

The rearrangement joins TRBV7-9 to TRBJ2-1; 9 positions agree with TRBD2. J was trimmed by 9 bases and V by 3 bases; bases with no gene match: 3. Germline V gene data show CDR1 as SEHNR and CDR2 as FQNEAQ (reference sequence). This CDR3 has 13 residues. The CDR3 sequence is CASSFLAGAEQFF. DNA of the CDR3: TGTGCCAGCAGCTTTTTAGCGGGGGCTGAGCAGTTCTTC.

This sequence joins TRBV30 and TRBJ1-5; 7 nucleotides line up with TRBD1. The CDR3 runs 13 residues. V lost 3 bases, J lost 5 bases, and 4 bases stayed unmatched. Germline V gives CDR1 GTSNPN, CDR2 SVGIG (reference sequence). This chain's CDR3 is CAWRDRWDQPQHF. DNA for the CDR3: TGTGCCTGGAGGGACAGGTGGGATCAGCCCCAGCATTTT.

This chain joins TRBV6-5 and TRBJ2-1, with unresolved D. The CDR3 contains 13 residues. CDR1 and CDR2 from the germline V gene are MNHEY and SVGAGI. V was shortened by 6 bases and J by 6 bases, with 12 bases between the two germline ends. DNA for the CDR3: TGTGCCAGCAGAAAGGACGGTGGCAATGAGCAGTTCTTC. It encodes CASRKDGGNEQFF.

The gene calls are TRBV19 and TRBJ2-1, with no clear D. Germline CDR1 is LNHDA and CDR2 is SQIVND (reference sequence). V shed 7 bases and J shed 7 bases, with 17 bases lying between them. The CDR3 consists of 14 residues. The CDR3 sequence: CASKVQTGRNEQFF. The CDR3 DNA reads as TGTGCCAGTAAGGTCCAGACCGGTCGGAATGAGCAGTTCTTC.

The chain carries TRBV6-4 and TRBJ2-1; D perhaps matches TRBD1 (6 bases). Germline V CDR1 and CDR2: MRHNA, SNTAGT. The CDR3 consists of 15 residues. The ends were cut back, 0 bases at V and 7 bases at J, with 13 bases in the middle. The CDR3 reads CASSDSSQGINEQFF. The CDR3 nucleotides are TGTGCCAGCAGTGACTCGAGTCAGGGGATAAATGAGCAGTTCTTC.

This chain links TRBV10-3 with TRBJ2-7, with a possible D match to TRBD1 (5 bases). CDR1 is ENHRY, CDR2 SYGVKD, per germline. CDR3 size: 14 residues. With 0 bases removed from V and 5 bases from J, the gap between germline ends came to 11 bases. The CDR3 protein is CAISESNRNNEQYF. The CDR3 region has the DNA TGTGCCATCAGTGAGTCCAACAGGAACAACGAGCAGTACTTC.

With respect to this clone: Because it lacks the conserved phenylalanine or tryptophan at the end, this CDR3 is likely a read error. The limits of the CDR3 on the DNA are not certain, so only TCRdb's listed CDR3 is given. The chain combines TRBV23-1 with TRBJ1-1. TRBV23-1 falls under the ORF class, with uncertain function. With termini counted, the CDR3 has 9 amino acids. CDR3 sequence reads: CASTRSESI.

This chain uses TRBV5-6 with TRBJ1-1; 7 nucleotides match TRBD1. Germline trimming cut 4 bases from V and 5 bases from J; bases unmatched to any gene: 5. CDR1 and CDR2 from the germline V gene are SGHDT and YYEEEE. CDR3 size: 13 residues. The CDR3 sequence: CASSAGQRTEAFF. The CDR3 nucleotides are TGTGCCAGCAGCGCGGGACAGAGAACTGAAGCTTTCTTT.

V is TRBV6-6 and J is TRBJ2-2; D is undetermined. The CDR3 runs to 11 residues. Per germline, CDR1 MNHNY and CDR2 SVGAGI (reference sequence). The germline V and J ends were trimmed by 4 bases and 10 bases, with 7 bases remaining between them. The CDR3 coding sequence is TGTGCCAGCAGTTGGTTATTGGAGCTGTTTTTT. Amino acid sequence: CASSWLLELFF.

The CDR3 DNA reads as TGTGCCAGCAGCTTAGCTGGACAGGTCTACGAGCAGTACTTC. Translated, it gives CASSLAGQVYEQYF. This chain links TRBV7-8 with TRBJ2-7; TRBD1 matches 7 bases. Trimming took 0 bases from V and 3 from J; bases not matched to a gene: 2. The V gene's germline CDR1 is SGHVS and CDR2 FQNEAQ. CDR3 length equals 14 residues.

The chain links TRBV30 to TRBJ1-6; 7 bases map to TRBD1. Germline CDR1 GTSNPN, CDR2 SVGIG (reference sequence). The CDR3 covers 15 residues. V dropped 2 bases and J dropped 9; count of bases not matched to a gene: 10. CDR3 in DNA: TGTGCCTGGAGTAAACAGGGGTTGAGAGGTTCACCCCTCCACTTT. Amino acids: CAWSKQGLRGSPLHF. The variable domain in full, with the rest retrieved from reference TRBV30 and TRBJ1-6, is SQTIHQWPATLVQPVGSPLSLECTVEGTSNPNLYWYRQAAGRGLQLLFYSVGIGQISSEVPQNLSASRPQDRQFILSSKKLLLSDSGFYLCAWSKQGLRGSPLHFGNGTRLTVT.